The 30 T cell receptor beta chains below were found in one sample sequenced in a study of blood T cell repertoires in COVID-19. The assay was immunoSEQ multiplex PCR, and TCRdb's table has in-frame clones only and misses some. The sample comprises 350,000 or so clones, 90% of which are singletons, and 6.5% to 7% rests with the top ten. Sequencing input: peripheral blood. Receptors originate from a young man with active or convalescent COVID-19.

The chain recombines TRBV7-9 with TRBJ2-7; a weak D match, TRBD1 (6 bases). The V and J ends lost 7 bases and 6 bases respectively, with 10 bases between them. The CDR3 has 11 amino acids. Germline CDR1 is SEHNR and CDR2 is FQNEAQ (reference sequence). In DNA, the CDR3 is TGTGCCAGCACCCTAGGGGGCGAGCAGTACTTC. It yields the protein CASTLGGEQYF.

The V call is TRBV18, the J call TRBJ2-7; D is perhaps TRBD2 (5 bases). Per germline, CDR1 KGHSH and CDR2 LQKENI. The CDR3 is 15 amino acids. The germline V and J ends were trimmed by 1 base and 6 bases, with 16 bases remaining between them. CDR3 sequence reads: CASSPRTVDGGEQYF. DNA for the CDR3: TGTGCCAGCTCACCACGGACGGTCGATGGAGGCGAGCAGTACTTC. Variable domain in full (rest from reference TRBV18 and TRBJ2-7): NAGVMQNPRHLVRRRGQEARLRCSPMKGHSHVYWYRQLPEEGLKFMVYLQKENIIDESGMPKERFSAEFPKEGPSILRIQQVVRGDSAAYFCASSPRTVDGGEQYFGPGTRLTVT.

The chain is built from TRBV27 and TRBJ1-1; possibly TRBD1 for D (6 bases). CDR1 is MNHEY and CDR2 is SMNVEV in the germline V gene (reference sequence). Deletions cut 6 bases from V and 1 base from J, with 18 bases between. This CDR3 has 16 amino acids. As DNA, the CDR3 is TGTGCCAGCAGCCCCTTTCGGGCGGGGGCGAACACTGAAGCTTTCTTT. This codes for CASSPFRAGANTEAFF.

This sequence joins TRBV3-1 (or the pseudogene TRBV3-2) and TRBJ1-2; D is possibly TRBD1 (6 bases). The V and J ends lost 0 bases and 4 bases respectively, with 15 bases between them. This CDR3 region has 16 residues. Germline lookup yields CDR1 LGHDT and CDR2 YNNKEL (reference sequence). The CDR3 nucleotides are TGTGCCAGCAGCCAAGATCAGGCAGGGGCGGCCTATGGCTACACCTTC. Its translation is CASSQDQAGAAYGYTF.

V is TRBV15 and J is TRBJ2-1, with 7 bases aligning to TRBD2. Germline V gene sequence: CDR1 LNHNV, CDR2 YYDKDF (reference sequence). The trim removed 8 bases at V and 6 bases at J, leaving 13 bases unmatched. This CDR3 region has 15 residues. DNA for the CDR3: TGTGCCACCCAGCAGGTGGCGGGAGTTGGCAATGAGCAGTTCTTC. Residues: CATQQVAGVGNEQFF.

CDR3: CASSSGRTEAFF. The CDR3 coding sequence is TGTGCCAGCAGCTCTGGGCGCACTGAAGCTTTCTTT. V is TRBV7-9 and J is TRBJ1-1; D gene ambiguous. The V end lost 4 bases, the J end lost 4 bases, and 7 bases lay between the germline ends. The CDR3 is 12 residues long. Germline CDR1 reads SEHNR; CDR2 reads FQNEAQ (reference sequence).

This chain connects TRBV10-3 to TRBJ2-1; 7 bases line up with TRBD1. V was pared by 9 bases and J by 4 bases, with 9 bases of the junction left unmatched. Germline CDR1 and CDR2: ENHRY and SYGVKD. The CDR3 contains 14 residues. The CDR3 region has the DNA TGTGCCATGTCCCTGGGACAGACATACAATGAGCAGTTCTTC. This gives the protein CAMSLGQTYNEQFF.

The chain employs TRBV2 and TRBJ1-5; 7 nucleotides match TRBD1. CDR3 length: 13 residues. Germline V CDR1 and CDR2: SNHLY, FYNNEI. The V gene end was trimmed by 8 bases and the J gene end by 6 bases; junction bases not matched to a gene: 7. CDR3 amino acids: CASDRQGGQPQHF. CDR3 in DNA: TGTGCCAGCGACCGACAGGGAGGTCAGCCCCAGCATTTT.

DNA for the CDR3: TGTGCCAGCTCACCAGCCCTAGCGGGAGTGAGGGAGCAGTTCTTC. This gives the protein CASSPALAGVREQFF. This chain links TRBV18 with TRBJ2-1; 10 bases match TRBD2. Losses at the gene ends were 2 bases for V and 10 bases for J; bases not matched to a gene: 8. This CDR3 is 15 amino acids long. CDR1 is KGHSH, CDR2 LQKENI, per germline.

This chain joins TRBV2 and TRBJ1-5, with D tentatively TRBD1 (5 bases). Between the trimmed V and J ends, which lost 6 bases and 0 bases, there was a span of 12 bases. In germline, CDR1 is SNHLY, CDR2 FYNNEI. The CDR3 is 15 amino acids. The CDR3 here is CASSQTENSNQPQHF. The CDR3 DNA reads TGTGCCAGCAGCCAGACAGAGAATAGCAATCAGCCCCAGCATTTT.

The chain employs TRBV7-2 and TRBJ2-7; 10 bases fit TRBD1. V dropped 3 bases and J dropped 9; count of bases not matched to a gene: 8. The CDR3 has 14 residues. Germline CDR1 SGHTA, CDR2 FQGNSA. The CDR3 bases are TGTGCCAGCAGCTTTAGTCGGGACAGGGGACGGCAGTACTTC. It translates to CASSFSRDRGRQYF.

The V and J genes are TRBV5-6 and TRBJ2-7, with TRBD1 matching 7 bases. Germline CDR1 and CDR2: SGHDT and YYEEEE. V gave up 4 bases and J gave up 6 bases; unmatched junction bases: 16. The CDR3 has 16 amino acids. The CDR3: CASSRPGEQGWTEQYF. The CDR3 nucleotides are TGTGCCAGCAGCCGCCCCGGGGAACAGGGGTGGACCGAGCAGTACTTC.

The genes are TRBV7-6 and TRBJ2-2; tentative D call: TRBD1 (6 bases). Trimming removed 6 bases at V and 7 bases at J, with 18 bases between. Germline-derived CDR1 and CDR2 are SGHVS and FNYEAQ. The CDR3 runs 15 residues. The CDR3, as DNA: TGTGCCAGCAGTTATCTAGGGGGTTCTGGCGGGGAGCTGTTTTTT. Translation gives CASSYLGGSGGELFF.

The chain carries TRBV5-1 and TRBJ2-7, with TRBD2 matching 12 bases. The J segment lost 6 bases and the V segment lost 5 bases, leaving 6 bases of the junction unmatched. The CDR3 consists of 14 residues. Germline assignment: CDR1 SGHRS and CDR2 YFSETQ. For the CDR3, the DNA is TGCGCCAGCAGTTGGATGACTAGCGGGGGCGAGCAGTACTTC. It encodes CASSWMTSGGEQYF.

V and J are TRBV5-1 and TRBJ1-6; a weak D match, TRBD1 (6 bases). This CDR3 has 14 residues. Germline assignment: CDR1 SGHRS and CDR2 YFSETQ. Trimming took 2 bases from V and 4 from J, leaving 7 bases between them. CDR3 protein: CASSLGQYNSPLHF. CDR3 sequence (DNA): TGCGCCAGCAGCTTAGGACAGTATAATTCACCCCTCCACTTT.

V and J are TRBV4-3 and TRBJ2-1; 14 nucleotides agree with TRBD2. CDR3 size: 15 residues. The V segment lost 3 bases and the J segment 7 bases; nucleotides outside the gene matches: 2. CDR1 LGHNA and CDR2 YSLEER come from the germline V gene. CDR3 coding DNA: TGCGCCAGCAGCCACGGACTAGCGGGAGGTAATGAGCAGTTCTTC. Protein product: CASSHGLAGGNEQFF.

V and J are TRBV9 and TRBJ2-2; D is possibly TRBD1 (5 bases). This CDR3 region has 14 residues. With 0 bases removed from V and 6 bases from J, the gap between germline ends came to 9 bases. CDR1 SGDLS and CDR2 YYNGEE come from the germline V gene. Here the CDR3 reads CASSVEGFPGELFF. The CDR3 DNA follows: TGTGCCAGCAGCGTAGAGGGGTTCCCCGGGGAGCTGTTTTTT.

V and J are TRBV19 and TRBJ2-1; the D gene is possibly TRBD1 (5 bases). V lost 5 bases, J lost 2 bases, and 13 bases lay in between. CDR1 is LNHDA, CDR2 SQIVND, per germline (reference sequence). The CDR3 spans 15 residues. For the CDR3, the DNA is TGTGCCAGTAGTTCGGCCGACAGAACCTACAATGAGCAGTTCTTC. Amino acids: CASSSADRTYNEQFF.

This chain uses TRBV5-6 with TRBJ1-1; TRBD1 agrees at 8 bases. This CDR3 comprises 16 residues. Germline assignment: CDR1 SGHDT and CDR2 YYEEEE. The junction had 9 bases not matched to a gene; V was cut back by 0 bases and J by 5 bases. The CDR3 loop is CASSLAGRGLETEAFF. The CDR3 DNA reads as TGTGCCAGCAGCTTGGCCGGCAGGGGGCTAGAGACTGAAGCTTTCTTT.

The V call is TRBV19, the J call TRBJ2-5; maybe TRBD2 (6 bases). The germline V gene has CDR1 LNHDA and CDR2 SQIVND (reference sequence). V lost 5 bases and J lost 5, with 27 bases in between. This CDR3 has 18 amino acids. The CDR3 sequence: CASSSQFGFSPSGETQYF. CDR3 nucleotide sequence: TGTGCCAGTAGTTCCCAGTTCGGATTCTCACCCAGCGGGGAGACCCAGTACTTC.

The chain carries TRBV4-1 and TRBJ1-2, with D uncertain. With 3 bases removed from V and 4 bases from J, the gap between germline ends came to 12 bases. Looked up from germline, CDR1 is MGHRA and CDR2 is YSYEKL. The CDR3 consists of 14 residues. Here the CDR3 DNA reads TGCGCCAGCAGCCAGCCACAAGTTGGCTATGGCTACACCTTC. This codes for CASSQPQVGYGYTF.

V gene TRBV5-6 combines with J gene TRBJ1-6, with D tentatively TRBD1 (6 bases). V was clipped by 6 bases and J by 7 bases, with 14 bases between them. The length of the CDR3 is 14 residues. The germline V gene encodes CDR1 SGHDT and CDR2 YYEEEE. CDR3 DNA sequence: TGTGCCAGCAACCCCAGGGGAAGCAATTCACCCCTCCACTTT. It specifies CASNPRGSNSPLHF.

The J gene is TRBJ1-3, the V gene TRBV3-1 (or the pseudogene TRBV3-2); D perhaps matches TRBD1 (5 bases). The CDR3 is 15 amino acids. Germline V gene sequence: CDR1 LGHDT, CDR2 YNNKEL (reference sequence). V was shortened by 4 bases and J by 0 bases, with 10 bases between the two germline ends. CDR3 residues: CASSLRQISGNTIYF. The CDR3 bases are TGTGCCAGCAGCCTACGACAGATCTCTGGAAACACCATATATTTT.

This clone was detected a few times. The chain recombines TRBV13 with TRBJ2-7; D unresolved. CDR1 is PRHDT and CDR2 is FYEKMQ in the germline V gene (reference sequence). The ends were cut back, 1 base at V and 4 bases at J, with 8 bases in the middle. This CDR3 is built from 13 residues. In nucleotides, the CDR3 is TGTGCCAGCAGCTTAGAGGTCGGGTACGAGCAGTACTTC. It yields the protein CASSLEVGYEQYF.

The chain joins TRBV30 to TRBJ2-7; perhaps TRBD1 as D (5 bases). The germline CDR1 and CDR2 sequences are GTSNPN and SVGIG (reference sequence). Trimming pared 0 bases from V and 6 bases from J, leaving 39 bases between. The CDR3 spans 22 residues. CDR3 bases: TGTGCCTGGAGTGTTCGTCGGCGTCTCAGGACATCCCTTGTTTACGAAGGGTTCGAGCAGTACTTC. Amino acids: CAWSVRRRLRTSLVYEGFEQYF.

CDR3 nucleotide sequence: TGCAGCGCGAAGGCAAGAGGGTTCAGGGGGGCTAGCACAGATACGCAGTATTTT. Residues: CSAKARGFRGASTDTQYF. V and J are TRBV29-1 and TRBJ2-3; a possible D gene is TRBD1 (7 bases). V shed 7 bases and J shed 0 bases, with 26 bases lying between them. Germline CDR1 reads SQVTM; CDR2 reads ANQGSEA. This CDR3 comprises 18 residues.

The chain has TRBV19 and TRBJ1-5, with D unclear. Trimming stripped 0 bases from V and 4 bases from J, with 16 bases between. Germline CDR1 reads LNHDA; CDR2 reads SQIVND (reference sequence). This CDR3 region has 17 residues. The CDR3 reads CASSIDYGGSVNQPQHF. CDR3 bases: TGTGCCAGTAGTATAGACTATGGAGGGTCAGTTAATCAGCCCCAGCATTTT.

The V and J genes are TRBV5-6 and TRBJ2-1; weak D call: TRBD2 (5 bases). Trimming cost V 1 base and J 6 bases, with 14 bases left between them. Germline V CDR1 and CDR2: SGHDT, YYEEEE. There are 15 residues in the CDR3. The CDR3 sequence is CASSLLPGIGNEQFF. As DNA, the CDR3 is TGTGCCAGCAGCTTGCTCCCGGGAATAGGCAATGAGCAGTTCTTC.

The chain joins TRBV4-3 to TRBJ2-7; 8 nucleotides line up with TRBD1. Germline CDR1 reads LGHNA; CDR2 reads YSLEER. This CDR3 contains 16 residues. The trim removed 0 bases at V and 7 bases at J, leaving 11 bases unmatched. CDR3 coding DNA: TGCGCCAGCAGCCAAGATGGTACAGGGGGTAAAGGGGAGCAGTACTTC. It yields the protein CASSQDGTGGKGEQYF.

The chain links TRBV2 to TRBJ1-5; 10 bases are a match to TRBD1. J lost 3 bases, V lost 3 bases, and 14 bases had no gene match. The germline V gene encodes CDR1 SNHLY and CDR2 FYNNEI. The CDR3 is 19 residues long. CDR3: CASSDVGTGVNGFNQPQHF. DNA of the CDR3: TGTGCCAGCAGTGATGTGGGGACAGGGGTAAATGGTTTCAATCAGCCCCAGCATTTT.